This T cell receptor (beta chain) was profiled in a study of graft-versus-host responses after intestinal transplantation. About the research overall: Isolated intestinal, liver-intestinal, or multivisceral transplants were what recipients had. Induction with anti-thymocyte globulin, then tacrolimus and steroids for around three years, was given to all recipients. The study, taken as a whole, reports: After transplant, early declines in HvG clones were associated with peak levels of circulating GvH clones.

As for this clone: The antigen remains unidentified.

Germline loops: CDR1 SGHRS, CDR2 YFSETQ. With 4 bases removed from V and 13 bases from J, the gap between germline ends came to 23 bases. CDR3 length: 14 amino acids. Assay used: immunoSEQ multiplex PCR; TCRdb lists only in-frame clones, some missing. The table lists more than 65,000 clones, under 95% of them singletons. The sample was unstimulated CD8+ T cells sorted from spleen or lymph node cells, taken before transplant. The TCR originated in a human donor who was the organ donor for an intestinal transplant. The V gene is TRBV5-1, the J gene TRBJ1-2; the D gene is possibly TRBD1 (5 bases). The CDR3 here is CASSLRGRVFARTF. The CDR3, as DNA: TGCGCCAGCAGCCTGCGGGGCAGGGTCTTTGCTCGCACCTTC.